The source of this TCR beta chain is a study of T cells in Graves' hyperthyroidism and ophthalmopathy. Study at large: Peripheral blood specimens were obtained at initial diagnosis, prior to any treatment.

The CDR3 regions of TCR beta were amplified from RNA transcripts. RT-PCR in the first round (using the HTBI primer set) targeted the TCR CDR3. TCRdb itself ran the multiplex PCR reads through MiXCR, one entry per CDR3 protein. This table has 500,000 to 600,000 distinct CDR3 sequences, approximately 20% appearing once. This clonotype occurred a few times. The antigen remains undetermined. One end of the junction is discordant with germline, which a read error may explain. Germline loops: CDR1 MNHEY, CDR2 SMNVEV (reference sequence). The CDR3 is made up of 16 amino acids. Exclusion criteria comprised uncontrolled infection, other autoimmune disease, pregnancy or lactation. Notes on the study in general: Ophthalmopathy could be told apart from stable hyperthyroidism with a 13 V-J model. Within blood appeared most thyroid clonotypes that had expanded above 0.001.

This rearrangement joins TRBV27 to TRBJ2-3; TRBD2 agrees at 12 bases. The sample was blood. The clonotype originates from a man between 35 and 55 years old with Graves' ophthalmopathy. CDR3 sequence: CASSLLTSGGTDTQYF. CDR3 DNA sequence: TGTGCCAGCAGTTTATTGACTAGCGGGGGCACGGATACGCAGTATTTT.